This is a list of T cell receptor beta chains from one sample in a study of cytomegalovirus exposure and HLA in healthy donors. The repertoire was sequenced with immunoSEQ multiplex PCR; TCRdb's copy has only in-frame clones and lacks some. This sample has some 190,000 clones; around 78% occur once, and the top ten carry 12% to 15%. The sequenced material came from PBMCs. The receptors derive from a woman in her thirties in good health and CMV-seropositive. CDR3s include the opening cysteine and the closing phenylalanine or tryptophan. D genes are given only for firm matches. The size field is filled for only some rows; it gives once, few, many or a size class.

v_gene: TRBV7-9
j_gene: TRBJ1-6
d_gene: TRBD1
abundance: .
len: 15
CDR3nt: TGTGCCAGCAGCGGAGGACAGGAAAGTAATTCCCCCCTCCACTTT
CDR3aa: CASSGGQESNSPLHF

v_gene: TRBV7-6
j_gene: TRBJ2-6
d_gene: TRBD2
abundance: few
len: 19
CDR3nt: TGTGCCAGCAGCTTACCCCTGGCGGGAGTGGATCCTGGGGCCAACGTCCTGACTTTC
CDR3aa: CASSLPLAGVDPGANVLTF

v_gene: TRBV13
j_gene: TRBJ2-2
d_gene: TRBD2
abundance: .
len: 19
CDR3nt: TGTGCCAGCAGCTCACCTGATGCAAGCGGGAGGGCAAACACCGGGGAGCTGTTTTTT
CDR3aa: CASSSPDASGRANTGELFF

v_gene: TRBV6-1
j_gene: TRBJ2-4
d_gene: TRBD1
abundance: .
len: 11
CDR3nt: TGTGCCAGCGACAGGGCGAACATTCAGTACTTC
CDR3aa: CASDRANIQYF

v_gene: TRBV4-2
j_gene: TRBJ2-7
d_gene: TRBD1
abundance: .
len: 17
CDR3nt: TGTGCCAGCAGCCAAGAAAAGAGGGGGCCGCGATCACAGGAGCAGTACTTC
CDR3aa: CASSQEKRGPRSQEQYF

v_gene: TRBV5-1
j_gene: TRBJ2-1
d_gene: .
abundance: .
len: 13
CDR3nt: TGCGCCAGCAGCTTGGCCAGGTCGCCCGTTTCGTTCTTC
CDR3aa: CASSLARSPVSFF

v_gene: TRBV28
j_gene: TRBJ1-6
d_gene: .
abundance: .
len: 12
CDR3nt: TGTGCCAGCAGCCCTGCGAATTCACCCCTCCACTTT
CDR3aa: CASSPANSPLHF

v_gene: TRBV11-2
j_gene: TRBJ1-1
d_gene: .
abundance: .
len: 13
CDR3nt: TGTGCCAGCAGGGGCAGGGGAAACACTGAAGCTTTCTTT
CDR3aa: CASRGRGNTEAFF

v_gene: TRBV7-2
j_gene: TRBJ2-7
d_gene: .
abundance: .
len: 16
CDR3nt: TGTGCCAGCAGCGCGTTTGGGGGCTCAAGCTCCTACGAGCAGTACTTC
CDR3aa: CASSAFGGSSSYEQYF

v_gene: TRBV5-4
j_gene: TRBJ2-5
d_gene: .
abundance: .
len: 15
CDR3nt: TGTGCCAGCAGCTCCGAATATGACAGTAAAGAGACCCAGTACTTC
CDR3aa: CASSSEYDSKETQYF

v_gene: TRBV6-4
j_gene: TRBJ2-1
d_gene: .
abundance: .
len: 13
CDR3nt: TGTGCCAGCAGTAAGCGGGTGGGTAATGAGCAGTTCTTC
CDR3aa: CASSKRVGNEQFF

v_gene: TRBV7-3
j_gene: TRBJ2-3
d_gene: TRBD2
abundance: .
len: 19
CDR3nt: TGTGCCAGCAGCCCAAAGGGACTAGCGGGAGGTACTAGCACAGATACGCAGTATTTT
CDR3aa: CASSPKGLAGGTSTDTQYF

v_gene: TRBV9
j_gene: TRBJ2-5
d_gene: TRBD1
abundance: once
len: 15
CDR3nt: TGTGCCAGCAGCATAGCGACAGGGTACCAAGAGACCCAGTACTTC
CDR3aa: CASSIATGYQETQYF

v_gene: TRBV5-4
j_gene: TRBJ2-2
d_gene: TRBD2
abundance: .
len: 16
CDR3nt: TGTGCCAGCAGCTTCGATCAAGCGGGACTCACCGGGGAGCTGTTTTTT
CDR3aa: CASSFDQAGLTGELFF

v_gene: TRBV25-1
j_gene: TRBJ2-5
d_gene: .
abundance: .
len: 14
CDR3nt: TGTGCCAGCAGTGAATCCGCGGGGAAAGAGACCCAGTACTTC
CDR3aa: CASSESAGKETQYF

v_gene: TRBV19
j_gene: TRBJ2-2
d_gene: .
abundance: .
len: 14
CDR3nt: TGTGCCAGTAGTATCACCGGGGACACCGGGGAGCTGTTTTTT
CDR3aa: CASSITGDTGELFF

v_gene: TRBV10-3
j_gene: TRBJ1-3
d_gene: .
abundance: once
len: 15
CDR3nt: TGTGCCATCAGTACAGGACGGGAGATTGGAAACACCATATATTTT
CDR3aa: CAISTGREIGNTIYF

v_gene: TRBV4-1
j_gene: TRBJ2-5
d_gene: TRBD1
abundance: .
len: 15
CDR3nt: TGCGCCAGCAGCCAAAGACAGGGGATCGAGGAGACCCAGTACTTC
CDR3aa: CASSQRQGIEETQYF

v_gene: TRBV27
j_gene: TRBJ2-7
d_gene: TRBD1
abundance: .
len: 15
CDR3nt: TGTGCCAGCAGCCAGGACAGGGACAAGTCCTACGAGCAGTACTTC
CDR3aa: CASSQDRDKSYEQYF

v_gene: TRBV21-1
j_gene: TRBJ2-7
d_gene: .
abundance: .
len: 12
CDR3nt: TGTGCCAGCAGCAAGAGTCCCTACGAGCAGTACTTC
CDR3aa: CASSKSPYEQYF

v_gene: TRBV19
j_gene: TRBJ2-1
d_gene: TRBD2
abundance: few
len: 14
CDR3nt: TGTGCCAGTAGATGGAGCGGGGGGGACATAGAGCAGTTCTTC
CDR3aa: CASRWSGGDIEQFF

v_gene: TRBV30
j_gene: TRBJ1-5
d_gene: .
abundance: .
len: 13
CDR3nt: TGTGCCTGGAGTGCGGGTAGCAATCAGCCCCAGCATTTT
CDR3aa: CAWSAGSNQPQHF

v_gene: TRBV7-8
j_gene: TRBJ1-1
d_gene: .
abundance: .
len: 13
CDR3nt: TGTGCCAGCAGCCAGACACTGAACACTGAAGCTTTCTTT
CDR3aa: CASSQTLNTEAFF

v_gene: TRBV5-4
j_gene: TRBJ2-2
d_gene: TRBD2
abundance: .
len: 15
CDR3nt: TGTGCCAGCAGCTCAGGCGGGAGTGACACCGGGGAGCTGTTTTTT
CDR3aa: CASSSGGSDTGELFF

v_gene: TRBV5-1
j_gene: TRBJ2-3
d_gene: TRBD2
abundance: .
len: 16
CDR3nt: TGCGCCAGCAGCGGCGGGACTAGCGGGGGGGCTTGGACGCAGTATTTT
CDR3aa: CASSGGTSGGAWTQYF

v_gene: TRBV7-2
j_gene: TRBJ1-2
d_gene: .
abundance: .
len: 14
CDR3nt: TGTGCCAGCAGCAAACAGGATTTTTCCTATGGCTACACCTTC
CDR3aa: CASSKQDFSYGYTF

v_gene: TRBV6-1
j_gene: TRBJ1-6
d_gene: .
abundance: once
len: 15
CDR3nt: TGTGCCAGCATCGGCGGCATCTGGCGGAATTCACCCCTCCACTTT
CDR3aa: CASIGGIWRNSPLHF

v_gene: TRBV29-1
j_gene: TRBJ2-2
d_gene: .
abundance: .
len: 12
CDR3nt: TGCAGCGTACCCAGGGGCTCCGGGGAGCTGTTTTTT
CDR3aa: CSVPRGSGELFF

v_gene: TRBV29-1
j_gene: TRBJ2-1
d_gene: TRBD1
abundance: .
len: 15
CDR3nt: TGCAGCGTTGGAGGGGGCAGGGCTTTATACAATGAGCAGTTCTTC
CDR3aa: CSVGGGRALYNEQFF

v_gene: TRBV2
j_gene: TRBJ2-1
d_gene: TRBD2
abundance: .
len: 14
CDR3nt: TGTGCCACTACTAGCGGGGGGGCGGTTAATGAGCAGTTCTTC
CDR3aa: CATTSGGAVNEQFF

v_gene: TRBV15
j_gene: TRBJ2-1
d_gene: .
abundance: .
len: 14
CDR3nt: TGTGCCACCAGCCCTCCAGGGGGGAGCAATGAGCAGTTCTTC
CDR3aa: CATSPPGGSNEQFF

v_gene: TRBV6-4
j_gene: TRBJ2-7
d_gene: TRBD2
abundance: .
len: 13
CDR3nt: TGTGCCAGCAGTGTGGAGGGAGGGTGGGAGCAGTACTTC
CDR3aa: CASSVEGGWEQYF

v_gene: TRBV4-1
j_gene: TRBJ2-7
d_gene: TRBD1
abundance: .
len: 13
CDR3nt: TGCGCCAGCAGCCGCCAGACAGGGCGCGAGCAGTACTTC
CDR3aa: CASSRQTGREQYF

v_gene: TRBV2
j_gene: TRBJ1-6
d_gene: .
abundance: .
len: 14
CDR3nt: TGTGCCAGCAGTGTCGGGGTAGGTAATTCACCCCTCCACTTT
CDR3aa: CASSVGVGNSPLHF

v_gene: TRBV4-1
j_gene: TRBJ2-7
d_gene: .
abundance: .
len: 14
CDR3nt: TGCGCCAGCAGCCAAGTCACAGGGCCCTACGAGCAGTACTTC
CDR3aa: CASSQVTGPYEQYF

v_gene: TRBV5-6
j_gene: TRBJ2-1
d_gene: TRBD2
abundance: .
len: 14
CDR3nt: TGTGCCAGCGGCAAGCGGGAGGGTCGAAATGAGCAGTTCTTC
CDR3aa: CASGKREGRNEQFF

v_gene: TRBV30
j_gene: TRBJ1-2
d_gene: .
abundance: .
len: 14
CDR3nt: TGTGCCTTGGTCGTTCCAGGGGACCCCTATGGCTACACCTTC
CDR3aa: CALVVPGDPYGYTF

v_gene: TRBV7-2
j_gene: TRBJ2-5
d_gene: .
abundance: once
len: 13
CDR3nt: TGTGCCAGCAGCGGCCGGGTCCAGGAGGCCCAGTACTTC
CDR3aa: CASSGRVQEAQYF

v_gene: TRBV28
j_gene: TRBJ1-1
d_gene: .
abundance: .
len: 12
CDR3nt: TGTGCCAGCAGGAACCAGGGCACTGAAGCTTTCTTT
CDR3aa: CASRNQGTEAFF

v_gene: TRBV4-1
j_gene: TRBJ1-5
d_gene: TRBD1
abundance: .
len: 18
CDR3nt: TGCGCCAGCAGCCATTTTGGGGGTGACAGGGCGTTCAATCAGCCCCAGCATTTT
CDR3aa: CASSHFGGDRAFNQPQHF

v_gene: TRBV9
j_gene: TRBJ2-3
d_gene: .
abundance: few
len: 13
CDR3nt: TGTGCCAGCAGCGTTCCTAGCACAGATACGCAGTATTTT
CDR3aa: CASSVPSTDTQYF

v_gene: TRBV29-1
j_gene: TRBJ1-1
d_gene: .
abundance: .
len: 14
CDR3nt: TGCAGCGTTGGATTGCCAGGGGTCTCCACTGAAGCTTTCTTT
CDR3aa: CSVGLPGVSTEAFF

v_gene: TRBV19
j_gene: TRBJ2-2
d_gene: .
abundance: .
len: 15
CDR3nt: TGTGCCAGTAGTCTACAGCCTACCTCCACCGGGGAGCTGTTTTTT
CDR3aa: CASSLQPTSTGELFF

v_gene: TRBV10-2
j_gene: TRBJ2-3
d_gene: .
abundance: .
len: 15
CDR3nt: TGCGCCAGCAGTGTAAGGGCCCTAGAGGGCGGTACGCAGTATTTT
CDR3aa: CASSVRALEGGTQYF

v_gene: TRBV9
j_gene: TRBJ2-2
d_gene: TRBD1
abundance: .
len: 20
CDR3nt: TGTGCCAGCAGCGCACTCACGAGGACAGGGGGCCCTACTATCACCGGGGAGCTGTCTTTT
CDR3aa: CASSALTRTGGPTITGELSF

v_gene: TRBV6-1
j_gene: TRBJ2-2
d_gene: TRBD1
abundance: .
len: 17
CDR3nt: TGTGCCAGCAGTGGAAGTGTTGAGGGGGCGCACACCGGGGAGCTGTTTTTT
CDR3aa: CASSGSVEGAHTGELFF

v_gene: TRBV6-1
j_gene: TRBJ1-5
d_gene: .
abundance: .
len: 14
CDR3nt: TGTGCCAGCAGTGGGGAGGGCCCCGTGGAGCCCCAGCATTTT
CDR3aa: CASSGEGPVEPQHF

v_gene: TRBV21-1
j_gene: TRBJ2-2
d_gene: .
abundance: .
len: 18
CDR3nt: TGTGCCAGCAGCAAGTCAGGGCTGCGGGGACCGAGCACCGGGGAGCTGTTTTTT
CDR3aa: CASSKSGLRGPSTGELFF

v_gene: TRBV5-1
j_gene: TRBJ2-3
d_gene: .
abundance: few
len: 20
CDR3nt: TGCGCCAGCAGCTTGCCCTCATCAGGGGAAAAGGCCCATAGCACAGATACGCAGTATTTT
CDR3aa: CASSLPSSGEKAHSTDTQYF

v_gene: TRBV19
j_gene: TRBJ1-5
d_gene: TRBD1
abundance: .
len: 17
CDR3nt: TGTGCCAGTAGTAAAACCGGGACAGGGCGTAGCAATCAGCCCCAGCATTTT
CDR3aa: CASSKTGTGRSNQPQHF